This T cell receptor (beta chain) was retrieved from a study of cytomegalovirus exposure and HLA in healthy donors. Only a few counts were recorded for this clone. What it recognizes is unknown. General study results and limits: With DRB1 most and HLA-C fewest, TCR association rates differed between HLA loci in a later analysis. Follow-up analysis later connected one missense variant in DCLRE1C with trimming of TCR beta V- and J-genes.

Primers included in the PCR were 60 Vbeta and 13 Jbeta primers. Using immunoSEQ multiplex PCR, the repertoire was profiled, and TCRdb retains in-frame clones only, with some absent. The sample shows about 150,000 clones, roughly 9.7% of them seen only once. Trimming took off 2 bases at V and 1 base at J, with 11 bases between the two ends. Germline CDR1 MNHEY, CDR2 SVGAGI. This CDR3 region has 15 residues. This sequence originates from a man aged 50 or older in good health and CMV-seronegative. Sequenced input: PBMCs. This sequence joins TRBV6-5 and TRBJ1-1; the D is unclear. Here the CDR3 DNA reads TGTGCCAGCAGTTACAGTCAGCGCCAGAACACTGAAGCTTTCTTT. Its translation: CASSYSQRQNTEAFF.